What follows are 11 T cell receptor beta chains derived from one specimen sequenced in a study of cytomegalovirus exposure and HLA in healthy donors. The PCR was carried out with 60 Vbeta primers and 13 Jbeta primers. Profiling relied on immunoSEQ multiplex PCR, and the TCRdb table lists in-frame clones only, not all of them. The sample gives about 180,000 clones, roughly 77% of which show up once; approximately 2.1% is in the top ten. Sequenced input: PBMCs. The receptors were sampled from a woman aged 25 to 39 in good health and CMV-seronegative.

This clone occurred a few times. The same CDR3 also results from other DNA sequences found in this sample. V is TRBV7-2 and J is TRBJ1-2, with 11 positions matching TRBD1. Germline CDR1 SGHTA, CDR2 FQGNSA. V lost 2 bases to trimming and J lost 6 bases; unmatched junction nucleotides: 11. The CDR3 sequence is 17 residues long. The CDR3 DNA is TGTGCCAGCAGCTTATCTAGGGCAGGACAGGGGGCTCATGGCTACACCTTC. It yields the protein CASSLSRAGQGAHGYTF.

This chain connects TRBV6-5 to TRBJ1-1; D is unclear. Germline V gives CDR1 MNHEY, CDR2 SVGAGI. The V end lost 4 bases, the J end lost 5 bases, and 8 bases lay between the germline ends. The CDR3 is made up of 12 amino acids. The CDR3 DNA sequence: TGTGCCAGCAGTTTCGGGGAGACTGAAGCTTTCTTT. Its translation is CASSFGETEAFF.

The V call is TRBV5-8, the J call TRBJ2-7, with 7 nucleotides matching TRBD1. Germline V lookup: CDR1 SGHTS, CDR2 YDEGEE. J was trimmed by 5 bases and V by 7 bases; bases with no gene match: 6. The CDR3 is made up of 12 amino acids. This CDR3 is CASHDRVHEQYF. Written as DNA, the CDR3 is TGTGCCAGCCACGACAGGGTCCACGAGCAGTACTTC.

This clone has just a few counts. The chain employs TRBV6-1 and TRBJ1-4; TRBD1 agrees at 7 bases. Per germline, CDR1 MNHNS and CDR2 SASEGT. This CDR3 contains 14 residues. The ends lost 5 bases at V and 3 bases at J; junction bases unmatched: 3. The CDR3 bases are TGTGCCAGCAGTTTAGACAGGGCTAATGAAAAACTGTTTTTT. Its translation is CASSLDRANEKLFF.

The sample holds one count of this clone. The chain employs TRBV15 and TRBJ1-2; a weak D match, TRBD1 (5 bases). CDR3 size: 14 residues. Deletions cut 2 bases from V and 8 bases from J, with 15 bases between. CDR1 is LNHNV and CDR2 is YYDKDF in the germline V gene (reference sequence). The CDR3 here is CATSRPEGWGGYTF. In DNA, the CDR3 is TGTGCCACCAGCAGACCGGAGGGGTGGGGCGGCTACACCTTC.

The J gene is TRBJ2-1, the V gene TRBV7-3; 9 bases align to TRBD2. V trimming: 5 bases; J trimming: 10 bases; junction bases outside the gene matches: 9. This CDR3 spans 14 amino acids. Germline V gene sequence: CDR1 SGHTA, CDR2 FQGTGA. The chain's CDR3 is CASSSGGPVSEQFF. The CDR3 DNA follows: TGTGCCAGCAGCAGCGGGGGGCCGGTTAGCGAGCAGTTCTTC.

The rearrangement uses TRBV19 and TRBJ1-6; 8 bases agree with TRBD1. This CDR3 is built from 15 residues. J lost 6 bases, V lost 3 bases, and 4 bases had no gene match. The germline gives CDR1 LNHDA, CDR2 SQIVND (reference sequence). CDR3 sequence: CASSMGGTGNSPLHF. CDR3 nucleotides: TGTGCCAGTAGTATGGGGGGGACAGGTAATTCACCCCTCCACTTT.

The chain joins TRBV4-1 to TRBJ1-5; 7 bases are shared with TRBD1. With V trimmed by 5 bases and J by 7 bases, 5 bases remained unmatched. Per the germline V gene, CDR1 is MGHRA and CDR2 is YSYEKL. CDR3 length: 13 residues. As DNA, the CDR3 is TGCGCCAGCAGCTATACAGGGGAACAGCCCCAGCATTTT. It encodes CASSYTGEQPQHF.

The CDR3 here is CASRTGGWGTEAFF. In DNA form, the CDR3 reads TGTGCCAGCAGAACAGGGGGCTGGGGCACTGAAGCTTTCTTT. The rearrangement uses TRBV28 and TRBJ1-1; 9 nucleotides agree with TRBD1. The CDR3 has 14 amino acids. Germline V CDR1 and CDR2: MDHEN, SYDVKM. V was clipped by 6 bases and J by 4 bases; unmatched bases: 6.

The chain uses TRBV7-2 and TRBJ2-5, with a tentative D call TRBD2 (6 bases). Gene TRBJ2-7 matches the end of the DNA better, so the J call may be wrong. The CDR3 loop spans 13 amino acids. Germline V lookup: CDR1 SGHTA, CDR2 FQGNSA. The CDR3 DNA is TGTGCCAGCAGCTCCAGCGGGCCTTACGAGCAGTACTTC. Translating gives CASSSSGPYEQYF.

V usage is TRBV7-9 and J usage is TRBJ2-7; TRBD1 matches at 11 bases. There are 15 residues in the CDR3. Germline-derived CDR1 and CDR2 are SEHNR and FQNEAQ (reference sequence). Germline trimming cut 4 bases from V and 5 bases from J; bases unmatched to any gene: 7. The CDR3 region has the DNA TGTGCCAGCAGCTCCGGACAGGGGGCTTTCCACGAGCAGTACTTC. Its translation is CASSSGQGAFHEQYF.